A selection of T cell receptor beta chains follows, all from one sample in a study of breast tumors, draining lymph nodes, adjacent tissues. TCRdb re-derived calls from the multiplex PCR reads in MiXCR, one entry per CDR3 protein. The sample has some 130,000 distinct CDR3 sequences, 15% to 20% seen once. Sequenced: axillary lymph node tissue. Receptors were obtained from a female donor with breast cancer. Some clones in this sample may be carry-over from other donors' samples. CDR3s leave out the opening cysteine and the closing phenylalanine or tryptophan. A D gene is named only where the DNA matches it firmly. Clone size appears in some rows only: once, few, many, or a class for an expanded clone.

size,D,length,V,CDR3
many,-,10,TRBV30,AWRDSTDTQY
many,-,14,TRBV7-3,ASSFGGAQANYGYT
many,-,12,TRBV7-9,ASSLVQGDEKLF
-,-,9,TRBV12-3/TRBV12-4,ASTPSEVGY
-,TRBD2,13,TRBV3-1,ASSHLAGITDTQY
many,TRBD1,14,TRBV4-1,ASSPKIGTGVETQY
-,-,9,TRBV24-1,ATSDQNTIY
many,-,14,TRBV5-1,ASSLGGDPGSQPQH
-,-,11,TRBV7-2,ASSFSMNTEAF
many,-,12,TRBV11-2,ASSVRDPTDTQY
many,TRBD1,13,TRBV25-1,ASSDPGTGHYGYT
many,TRBD1,13,TRBV6-1,ASHQGAGEWETQY
many,-,12,TRBV12-3/TRBV12-4,ASSSTVQHNEQF
many,-,12,TRBV12-3/TRBV12-4,ASSLWTANNEQF
many,-,10,TRBV6-5,ASSSQGETQY
-,-,10,TRBV5-1,ASSFRGNTEA
many,-,14,TRBV5-1,ASSLAVDRTQETQY
-,-,10,TRBV27,VSTWIQETQY
many,-,13,TRBV11-2,ASSLNAAGNNEQF
many,TRBD2,13,TRBV14,ASSPQAGRWNEQF
many,-,8,TRBV6-2/TRBV6-3,ASSDNEQF
many,-,12,TRBV7-2,ASSLAGGAYEQF
many,-,13,TRBV7-2,ASSPRQIVGDTQY
many,TRBD1,11,TRBV7-3,ASSPGQGGGYT
many,-,13,TRBV6-5,ASSYGTPATDTQY
-,TRBD1,14,TRBV6-5,ANSYSTGGGTDTQY
once,-,13,TRBV7-3,ASSQAPRGVSPPH
many,TRBD2,14,TRBV5-1,ASSLSGLAGLVTQY
many,-,11,TRBV20-1,SARDSRVTEQY